This passage covers 32 T cell receptor beta chains from one sample sequenced in a study of T cell responses to AZD1222 COVID-19 vaccine. Assay used: immunoSEQ multiplex PCR; TCRdb lists only in-frame clones, some missing. The data contain roughly 120,000 clones, roughly nine tenths of them singletons. The sequencing here drew on peripheral blood, taken on day 0 of AZD1222 vaccination. The source of these receptors is an adult in good health.

Comments on this clone: This sample also contains other DNA sequences that code for the same CDR3. The chain carries TRBV15 and TRBJ1-5; D is unclear. Germline-derived CDR1 and CDR2 are LNHNV and YYDKDF (reference sequence). CDR3 length: 12 amino acids. Trimming left V 0 bases short and J 3 bases short, with 0 bases between. CDR3 coding DNA: TGTGCCACCAGCAGAGACAATCAGCCCCAGCATTTT. This codes for CATSRDNQPQHF.

The V call is TRBV10-3, the J call TRBJ2-2; D is unclear. The CDR3 has 13 residues. Germline V lookup: CDR1 ENHRY, CDR2 SYGVKD. The germline V and J ends were trimmed by 6 bases and 6 bases, with 11 bases remaining between them. CDR3 in amino acids: CAISTVGAGELFF. CDR3 DNA sequence: TGTGCCATCAGCACAGTCGGCGCCGGGGAGCTGTTTTTT.

J is TRBJ2-2 and V is TRBV6-5; the D gene is possibly TRBD1 (6 bases). Trimming took off 6 bases at V and 4 bases at J, with 6 bases between the two ends. Germline assignment: CDR1 MNHEY and CDR2 SVGAGI. The CDR3 is made up of 12 amino acids. The chain's CDR3 is CASRGATGELFF. In nucleotides, the CDR3 is TGTGCCAGCAGGGGGGCCACCGGGGAGCTGTTTTTT.

This clone was picked up one time. The J gene is TRBJ2-1, the V gene TRBV7-9; 14 bases are shared with TRBD2. CDR3 length: 15 amino acids. V gave up 5 bases and J gave up 7 bases; unmatched junction bases: 4. In germline, CDR1 is SEHNR, CDR2 FQNEAQ (reference sequence). This chain's CDR3 is CASSLGLAGDNEQFF. The CDR3, as DNA: TGTGCCAGCAGCCTGGGACTAGCGGGAGATAATGAGCAGTTCTTC.

This clone was detected once. The chain has TRBV5-1 and TRBJ2-3, with D perhaps assigned TRBD1 or TRBD2 (5 bases each). The germline V gene has CDR1 SGHRS and CDR2 YFSETQ. Between the trimmed V and J ends, which lost 4 bases and 2 bases, there was a span of 35 bases. This CDR3 is built from 22 residues. In DNA form, the CDR3 reads TGCGCCAGCAGCGGGGACGGGATTCGTCCTGGACGGGACGGTCAGTTCACAGATACGCAGTATTTT. It codes for CASSGDGIRPGRDGQFTDTQYF.

V gene TRBV5-6 combines with J gene TRBJ1-2, with D possibly TRBD1 on 5 matching bases. Germline CDR1 and CDR2: SGHDT and YYEEEE. Trimming removed 4 bases at V and 3 bases at J, with 10 bases between. The CDR3 spans 13 residues. CDR3 DNA: TGTGCCAGCAGCAAAGGGACGGACTATGGCTACACCTTC. Its protein product is CASSKGTDYGYTF. The full variable domain, completed using reference TRBV5-6 and TRBJ1-2, is DAGVTQSPTHLIKTRGQQVTLRCSPKSGHDTVSWYQQALGQGPQFIFQYYEEEERQRGNFPDRFSGHQFPNYSSELNVNALLLGDSALYLCASSKGTDYGYTFGSGTRLTVV.

J is TRBJ1-1 and V is TRBV3-1 (or the pseudogene TRBV3-2); D gene uncertain. This CDR3 comprises 12 residues. Per the germline V gene, CDR1 is LGHDT and CDR2 is YNNKEL (reference sequence). V lost 3 bases to trimming and J lost 5 bases, with 7 bases between them. The CDR3 DNA reads TGTGCCAGCAGCCATCGAGGGACTGAAGCTTTCTTT. Translation: CASSHRGTEAFF.

This rearrangement joins TRBV7-2 to TRBJ1-2; D is uncertain. This CDR3 contains 13 residues. CDR1 and CDR2 (germline): SGHTA, FQGNSA. Trimming took off 1 base at V and 7 bases at J, with 10 bases between the two ends. The chain's CDR3 is CASSLGHRSGYTF. The CDR3 DNA reads as TGTGCCAGCAGCTTAGGGCACCGGAGTGGCTACACCTTC.

The chain is built from TRBV6-5 and TRBJ1-1; the D gene is possibly TRBD1 (5 bases). CDR1 and CDR2 (germline): MNHEY, SVGAGI. V dropped 6 bases and J dropped 4 bases, with 12 bases sitting between them. There are 13 residues in the CDR3. The DNA of the CDR3 is TGTGCCAGCAGCGGCAGGGCGGGCACTGAAGCTTTCTTT. It is translated as CASSGRAGTEAFF.

The chain uses TRBV2 and TRBJ2-7; D is ambiguous. V lost 3 bases to trimming and J lost 7 bases, with 4 bases between them. This CDR3 is 10 amino acids long. Germline V CDR1 and CDR2: SNHLY, FYNNEI. The CDR3: CASSDEEQYF. CDR3 in DNA: TGTGCCAGCAGTGATGAAGAGCAGTACTTC.

This clone was seen only once. The V gene is TRBV7-9, the J gene TRBJ2-5, with D tentatively TRBD2 (6 bases). This CDR3 comprises 14 residues. V lost 5 bases to trimming and J lost 2 bases, with 12 bases between them. CDR1 SEHNR and CDR2 FQNEAQ come from the germline V gene (reference sequence). CDR3 loop: CASSRLGGQETQYF. Written as DNA, the CDR3 is TGTGCCAGCAGCCGTTTGGGGGGTCAAGAGACCCAGTACTTC.

The chain has TRBV7-2 and TRBJ2-5; D might be TRBD2 (6 bases). CDR1 is SGHTA and CDR2 is FQGNSA in the germline V gene. The CDR3 is made up of 17 amino acids. Trimming stripped 4 bases from V and 0 bases from J, with 18 bases between. The CDR3 DNA sequence: TGTGCCAGCAGCTCCCGGCGGGGATGGGAGTACCAAGAGACCCAGTACTTC. Residues: CASSSRRGWEYQETQYF.

The rearrangement links TRBV9 to TRBJ2-1; TRBD2 matches 7 bases. The germline CDR1 and CDR2 sequences are SGDLS and YYNGEE. The CDR3 consists of 15 residues. The V segment lost 0 bases and the J segment 4 bases; nucleotides outside the gene matches: 4. CDR3: CASSVGRESYNEQFF. The DNA for the CDR3 is TGTGCCAGCAGCGTAGGGCGGGAGTCGTACAATGAGCAGTTCTTC.

The chain employs TRBV3-1 (or the pseudogene TRBV3-2) and TRBJ2-5, with 10 nucleotides matching TRBD2. J was trimmed by 0 bases and V by 3 bases; bases with no gene match: 10. There are 18 residues in the CDR3. The germline gives CDR1 LGHDT, CDR2 YNNKEL (reference sequence). CDR3 DNA sequence: TGTGCCAGCAGCCACCTAGCGGGAGTTGGGATCTACCAAGAGACCCAGTACTTC. Translated: CASSHLAGVGIYQETQYF.

The rearrangement joins TRBV5-6 to TRBJ1-1, with D uncertain. The V and J ends lost 3 bases and 2 bases respectively, with 11 bases between them. The CDR3 length is 14 residues. Germline V lookup: CDR1 SGHDT, CDR2 YYEEEE. In DNA, the CDR3 is TGTGCCAGCAGCTGGTCCGGGTCCAACACTGAAGCTTTCTTT. It translates to CASSWSGSNTEAFF.

The V and J genes are TRBV4-1 and TRBJ2-3, with 9 positions matching TRBD2. The CDR3 consists of 15 residues. Germline V gene sequence: CDR1 MGHRA, CDR2 YSYEKL. Germline trimming cut 1 base from V and 1 base from J; bases unmatched to any gene: 0. The CDR3: CASSQGLAGTDTQYF. The CDR3 DNA sequence: TGCGCCAGCAGCCAAGGACTAGCGGGCACAGATACGCAGTATTTT.

This chain connects TRBV2 to TRBJ2-3, with TRBD2 matching 9 bases. This CDR3 is built from 16 residues. After removal of 7 bases from V and 1 base from J, the junction contained 9 bases not matched to a gene. Germline-derived CDR1 and CDR2 are SNHLY and FYNNEI. The CDR3 DNA is TGTGCCAGCATGGCGAGCGGGAGGTACCGCACAGATACGCAGTATTTT. Amino acids: CASMASGRYRTDTQYF.

The chain recombines TRBV27 with TRBJ2-1, with 14 bases identical to TRBD2. Trimming took 2 bases from V and 7 from J; bases not matched to a gene: 7. The CDR3 runs 17 residues. Germline CDR1 reads MNHEY; CDR2 reads SMNVEV (reference sequence). This CDR3 reads CASSLRLAGGPENEQFF. Here the CDR3 DNA reads TGTGCCAGCAGTTTAAGACTAGCGGGAGGGCCGGAAAATGAGCAGTTCTTC.

Written as DNA, the CDR3 is TGTGCCAGCAGTGATTTTATGGGGGGTAATGGCTACACCTTC. Amino acid sequence: CASSDFMGGNGYTF. The gene calls are TRBV2 and TRBJ1-2; maybe TRBD1 (5 bases). Germline V gene data show CDR1 as SNHLY and CDR2 as FYNNEI. This CDR3 is built from 14 residues. V lost 3 bases and J 6 bases, leaving 14 bases between the germline ends.

V gene TRBV24-1 combines with J gene TRBJ1-2, with a possible D match to TRBD1 (5 bases). Germline assignment: CDR1 KGHDR and CDR2 SFDVKD. V gave up 1 base and J gave up 2 bases, with 7 bases separating them. This CDR3 has 14 amino acids. The CDR3 bases are TGTGCCACCAGTGATTTAGGGGACAACTATGGCTACACCTTC. Encoded protein: CATSDLGDNYGYTF.

The chain carries TRBV6-1 and TRBJ2-2; 10 nucleotides agree with TRBD2. Germline-derived CDR1 and CDR2 are MNHNS and SASEGT. The junction had 2 bases not matched to a gene; V was cut back by 2 bases and J by 2 bases. The CDR3 runs to 16 residues. CDR3 region: CASSERTSGNTGELFF. The CDR3 DNA sequence: TGTGCCAGCAGTGAAAGGACTAGCGGAAACACCGGGGAGCTGTTTTTT.

The V call is TRBV5-8, the J call TRBJ1-5; no clear D gene. The CDR3 is made up of 12 amino acids. Trimming removed 1 base at V and 4 bases at J, with 3 bases between. Looked up from germline, CDR1 is SGHTS and CDR2 is YDEGEE. CDR3 coding DNA: TGTGCCAGCAGCTTGTTTAATCAGCCCCAGCATTTT. Translating gives CASSLFNQPQHF. Together with reference TRBV5-8 and TRBJ1-5, the CDR3 gives the full variable domain: EAGVTQSPTHLIKTRGQQATLRCSPISGHTSVYWYQQALGLGLQFLLWYDEGEERNRGNFPPRFSGRQFPNYSSELNVNALELEDSALYLCASSLFNQPQHFGDGTRLSIL.

The V call is TRBV10-3, the J call TRBJ2-1, with 8 nucleotides matching TRBD1. Germline-derived CDR1 and CDR2 are ENHRY and SYGVKD. The CDR3 is 14 residues long. V trimming: 9 bases; J trimming: 2 bases; junction bases outside the gene matches: 6. This chain's CDR3 is CAIGTGNAYNEQFF. The CDR3 DNA follows: TGTGCCATAGGGACAGGTAACGCCTACAATGAGCAGTTCTTC.

This sequence joins TRBV6-1 and TRBJ1-5, with D perhaps TRBD1 (6 bases). V shed 3 bases and J shed 6 bases, with 15 bases lying between them. Germline V CDR1 and CDR2: MNHNS, SASEGT. This CDR3 spans 15 amino acids. Here the CDR3 DNA reads TGTGCCAGCAGTGATCGGGGGGCCCTTGGTCAGCCCCAGCATTTT. Its protein is CASSDRGALGQPQHF.

The V call is TRBV10-3, the J call TRBJ1-1, with 8 bases identical to TRBD1. The V and J ends lost 6 bases and 2 bases, in that order; junction bases with no gene match: 5. There are 14 residues in the CDR3. Looked up from germline, CDR1 is ENHRY and CDR2 is SYGVKD. DNA for the CDR3: TGTGCCATCAGCGCGACAGGGGTAAACACTGAAGCTTTCTTT. Residues: CAISATGVNTEAFF.

The table lists this clone with a count of one. The CDR3 DNA sequence: TGTGCCAGTAGAAAAGGAGGGTACTATGGCTACACCTTC. It specifies CASRKGGYYGYTF. The gene calls are TRBV19 and TRBJ1-2; D is unresolved. CDR1 and CDR2 (germline): LNHDA, SQIVND (reference sequence). The CDR3 sequence is 13 residues long. V lost 6 bases, J lost 3 bases, and 11 bases lay in between.

The chain carries TRBV29-1 and TRBJ2-7; TRBD1 aligns across 7 bases. The CDR3 spans 15 residues. CDR1 is SQVTM and CDR2 is ANQGSEA in the germline V gene. The junction had 8 bases not matched to a gene; V was cut back by 1 base and J by 2 bases. The CDR3 DNA follows: TGCAGCGTTGAAGGTATTAAACAGGGGACCTACGAGCAGTACTTC. Amino acid sequence: CSVEGIKQGTYEQYF.

This rearrangement joins TRBV4-2 to TRBJ2-1; 9 nucleotides align to TRBD2. The germline V gene encodes CDR1 LGHNA and CDR2 YNFKEQ. The CDR3 consists of 16 residues. With 4 bases clipped from V and 8 bases from J, the junction kept 12 bases outside the gene matches. CDR3: CASSLGAGGFGDEQFF. Here the CDR3 DNA reads TGTGCCAGCAGCCTCGGGGCGGGAGGGTTTGGCGATGAGCAGTTCTTC.

This clone was detected only a few times. The rearrangement uses TRBV4-3 and TRBJ2-7, with D perhaps TRBD2 (7 bases). This CDR3 region has 16 residues. In germline, CDR1 is LGHNA, CDR2 YSLEER. The V and J ends lost 4 bases and 5 bases respectively, with 21 bases between them. The CDR3 reads CASSRVGGGAVDEQYF. DNA of the CDR3: TGCGCCAGCAGCCGAGTAGGGGGGGGCGCGGTCGACGAGCAGTACTTC.

This chain links TRBV27 with TRBJ1-5, with D maybe TRBD1 (5 bases). Trimming took off 4 bases at V and 8 bases at J, with 9 bases between the two ends. Germline CDR1 and CDR2: MNHEY and SMNVEV (reference sequence). The CDR3 extends over 12 amino acids. The CDR3 DNA reads TGTGCCAGCAGTTCAGGGTTGGAGCCCCAGCATTTT. As protein: CASSSGLEPQHF.

The chain joins TRBV6-5 to TRBJ2-5; 7 positions match TRBD1. V gave up 6 bases and J gave up 6 bases; unmatched junction bases: 10. The germline gives CDR1 MNHEY, CDR2 SVGAGI. CDR3 length: 14 amino acids. CDR3 DNA sequence: TGTGCCAGCAGAAACACAGGGGAAGGAAAGACCCAGTACTTC. Amino acid sequence: CASRNTGEGKTQYF.

This chain links TRBV5-6 with TRBJ1-2; 7 bases match TRBD1. This CDR3 contains 12 residues. The V segment lost 4 bases and the J segment 8 bases; nucleotides outside the gene matches: 5. Germline CDR1 reads SGHDT; CDR2 reads YYEEEE. CDR3 protein: CASSPDREGYTF. The CDR3 DNA follows: TGTGCCAGCAGCCCCGACAGGGAAGGCTACACCTTC.